This is a list of T cell receptor beta chains from one sample in a study of T-cell reconstitution after alpha-beta-depleted transplantation in children. From the PCR reads, TCRdb called clonotypes with MiXCR, one entry per CDR3 protein. Of 130,000 or so distinct CDR3 sequences listed, around a tenth are singletons. Sequenced here: PBMCs, mostly from graft donor cells, sampled 180 days after TCRalphabeta/CD19-depleted stem cell transplant. Receptors were obtained from a girl under two years old who had a stem cell transplant for combined immunodeficiency, so the T cells may come from the graft donor. Both conserved end residues are part of each CDR3. The order of the fields is V gene, clone size, D gene, J gene, CDR3 DNA, CDR3 protein. D genes are given only for firm matches. A clone size is listed for some rows: how often the clone was seen (once, few, many), or a class if it is expanded.

V gene: TRBV6-1
clone size: many
D gene: NA
J gene: TRBJ2-4
CDR3 DNA: TGTGCCAGCGCTCACAGTTCACGCTTAGCCAAAAACATTCAGTACTTC
CDR3 protein: CASAHSSRLAKNIQYF

V gene: TRBV19
clone size: few
D gene: TRBD2
J gene: TRBJ2-1
CDR3 DNA: TGTGCCAGTAGATCTCAAAGCGGGGGGGCCTACAATGAGCAGTTCTTC
CDR3 protein: CASRSQSGGAYNEQFF

V gene: TRBV7-6
clone size: many
D gene: TRBD2
J gene: TRBJ2-5
CDR3 DNA: TGTGCCAGCAGCGGCAGGACTAGCGGGGGAACGGAGACCCAGTACTTC
CDR3 protein: CASSGRTSGGTETQYF

V gene: TRBV11-3
clone size: few
D gene: NA
J gene: TRBJ2-3
CDR3 DNA: TGTGCCAGCAGCCGTGGGACATCAGATACGCAGTATTTT
CDR3 protein: CASSRGTSDTQYF

V gene: TRBV5-5
clone size: few
D gene: TRBD1
J gene: TRBJ2-7
CDR3 DNA: TGTGCCAGCAGCTTGGGACAGGGCGTCGAGCAGTACTTC
CDR3 protein: CASSLGQGVEQYF

V gene: TRBV20-1
clone size: few
D gene: TRBD2
J gene: TRBJ2-3
CDR3 DNA: TGCAGTGCTAGAGATCCCTTAGCGGGAGTCACAGATACGCAGTATTTT
CDR3 protein: CSARDPLAGVTDTQYF

V gene: TRBV6-2/TRBV6-3
clone size: few
D gene: TRBD1
J gene: TRBJ2-4
CDR3 DNA: TGTGCCAGCAGTTATGGGACAGGGGTAAACATTCAGTACTTC
CDR3 protein: CASSYGTGVNIQYF

V gene: TRBV4-2
clone size: NA
D gene: TRBD2
J gene: TRBJ2-5
CDR3 DNA: TGTGCCAGCAGCCCTCTAGCGGGGGGGGTGGAGACCCAGTACTTC
CDR3 protein: CASSPLAGGVETQYF

V gene: TRBV20-1
clone size: few
D gene: NA
J gene: TRBJ1-5
CDR3 DNA: TGCAGTGCTAGGACAGGTGTAAATCAGCCCCAGCATTTT
CDR3 protein: CSARTGVNQPQHF

V gene: TRBV5-6
clone size: few
D gene: TRBD1
J gene: TRBJ1-1
CDR3 DNA: TGTGCCAGCAGCCCCATAGGGGGCCCAGATGAAGCTTTCTTT
CDR3 protein: CASSPIGGPDEAFF

V gene: TRBV20-1
clone size: NA
D gene: NA
J gene: TRBJ1-5
CDR3 DNA: TGCAGTGCTAGAGAACAGAGGCCCGAGTCGTTGGATCAGCCCCAGCATTTT
CDR3 protein: CSAREQRPESLDQPQHF

V gene: TRBV29-1
clone size: few
D gene: NA
J gene: TRBJ2-6
CDR3 DNA: TGCAGCGTTGAAGGCAGGGAATCCGGGGCCAACGGCCTGACTTTC
CDR3 protein: CSVEGRESGANGLTF

V gene: TRBV20-1
clone size: NA
D gene: NA
J gene: TRBJ1-1
CDR3 DNA: TGCAGTGCTAGGGCGGGGAATCCGAACACTGAAGCTTTCTTT
CDR3 protein: CSARAGNPNTEAFF

V gene: TRBV29-1
clone size: few
D gene: NA
J gene: TRBJ2-1
CDR3 DNA: TGCAGCGAAATTGGTCCAGGACCTCCCCATGAGCAGTTCTTC
CDR3 protein: CSEIGPGPPHEQFF

V gene: TRBV10-3
clone size: few
D gene: TRBD2
J gene: TRBJ2-5
CDR3 DNA: TGTGCCATCAGTGAGTCCCCGACTAGCGGGGGGTACCAAGAGACCCAGTACTTC
CDR3 protein: CAISESPTSGGYQETQYF

V gene: TRBV10-3
clone size: few
D gene: TRBD1
J gene: TRBJ1-2
CDR3 DNA: TGTGCCATCAGACCCCGGGACAGGGAGATAAACGGCTACACCTTC
CDR3 protein: CAIRPRDREINGYTF

V gene: TRBV29-1
clone size: few
D gene: NA
J gene: TRBJ2-7
CDR3 DNA: TGCAGCGTTGTCTTCTCTAAGGGGGACTTTAGGAGGTACGAGCAGTACTTC
CDR3 protein: CSVVFSKGDFRRYEQYF

V gene: TRBV15
clone size: few
D gene: TRBD2
J gene: TRBJ2-7
CDR3 DNA: TGTGCCACCAGCAGGCGTCTAGCGGACTCCTACGAGCAGTACTTC
CDR3 protein: CATSRRLADSYEQYF

V gene: TRBV19
clone size: few
D gene: TRBD1
J gene: TRBJ1-5
CDR3 DNA: TGTGACCGGGACAGGGATTATTATAGCAATCAGCCCCAGCATTTT
CDR3 protein: CDRDRDYYSNQPQHF

V gene: TRBV28
clone size: few
D gene: TRBD2
J gene: TRBJ2-3
CDR3 DNA: TGTGCCAGCAGTTTTCCCCTGAGACTAGCGGGGAACACAGATACGCAGTATTTT
CDR3 protein: CASSFPLRLAGNTDTQYF

V gene: TRBV11-2
clone size: many
D gene: NA
J gene: TRBJ2-1
CDR3 DNA: TGTGCCAGCAGCCTTACTCTTTTCCGGGACACCTCCTACAATGAGCAGTTCTTC
CDR3 protein: CASSLTLFRDTSYNEQFF

V gene: TRBV7-2
clone size: many
D gene: NA
J gene: TRBJ2-7
CDR3 DNA: TGTGCCAGCAGCCGGGTTGGACGGACAGCTTCCTACGAGCAGTACTTC
CDR3 protein: CASSRVGRTASYEQYF

V gene: TRBV4-2
clone size: NA
D gene: NA
J gene: TRBJ2-3
CDR3 DNA: TGTGCCAGCAGCCAAGATTTGGGGGGGGGGCGTAGCACAGATACGCAGTATTTT
CDR3 protein: CASSQDLGGGRSTDTQYF

V gene: TRBV10-3
clone size: NA
D gene: NA
J gene: TRBJ2-7
CDR3 DNA: TGTGCCATCAGTGAGGCCCGTTCCTCCTACGAGCAGTACTTC
CDR3 protein: CAISEARSSYEQYF

V gene: TRBV3-1
clone size: few
D gene: TRBD1
J gene: TRBJ2-2
CDR3 DNA: TGTGCCAGCAGCCAAGGGTCCACAGGGGCGCCGGGCACCGGGGAGCTGTTTTTT
CDR3 protein: CASSQGSTGAPGTGELFF

V gene: TRBV20-1
clone size: few
D gene: TRBD1
J gene: TRBJ2-7
CDR3 DNA: TGCAGTGCTAGCTTTCTCTCCGGGACAGGGCCCAACGAGCAGTACTTC
CDR3 protein: CSASFLSGTGPNEQYF

V gene: TRBV7-2
clone size: few
D gene: TRBD2
J gene: TRBJ2-2
CDR3 DNA: TGTGCCAGCAGCGCAAGCGGGAGGGTCCGAACCGGGGAGCTGTTTTTT
CDR3 protein: CASSASGRVRTGELFF

V gene: TRBV20-1
clone size: few
D gene: NA
J gene: TRBJ2-3
CDR3 DNA: TGCAGTGCTAGTCTGGGGGGGCCTACAGATACGCAGTATTTT
CDR3 protein: CSASLGGPTDTQYF

V gene: TRBV20-1
clone size: NA
D gene: NA
J gene: TRBJ2-3
CDR3 DNA: TGCAGTGCTAGGCTTTACGGTAGCACAGATACGCAGTATTTT
CDR3 protein: CSARLYGSTDTQYF

V gene: TRBV5-1
clone size: few
D gene: NA
J gene: TRBJ2-1
CDR3 DNA: TGCGCCAGCAGCTTGGCAAGGACAGTTTACAATGAGCAGTTCTTC
CDR3 protein: CASSLARTVYNEQFF

V gene: TRBV27
clone size: NA
D gene: NA
J gene: TRBJ2-5
CDR3 DNA: TGTGCCAGCAGTCCGCGACAGGGAGGGTCAGAGACCCGGTACTTC
CDR3 protein: CASSPRQGGSETRYF

V gene: TRBV3-1
clone size: few
D gene: NA
J gene: TRBJ1-5
CDR3 DNA: TGTGCCAGCAGCCAAGAACCCACCTATCAGCCCCAGCATTTT
CDR3 protein: CASSQEPTYQPQHF

V gene: TRBV29-1
clone size: few
D gene: NA
J gene: TRBJ1-1
CDR3 DNA: TGCAGCGTTGAGCCGGGGGTAGGTGAAGCTTTCTTT
CDR3 protein: CSVEPGVGEAFF

V gene: TRBV29-1
clone size: many
D gene: NA
J gene: TRBJ2-1
CDR3 DNA: TGCAGCGTTGAACTTGGAATATCATACAATGAGCAGTTCTTC
CDR3 protein: CSVELGISYNEQFF

V gene: TRBV7-2
clone size: NA
D gene: TRBD2
J gene: TRBJ2-1
CDR3 DNA: TGTGCCAGCAGCCCTCGGCCGGGACTAGCGGGAGGGGGGACCCTCAATGAGCAGTTCTTC
CDR3 protein: CASSPRPGLAGGGTLNEQFF

V gene: TRBV30
clone size: NA
D gene: NA
J gene: TRBJ2-7
CDR3 DNA: TGTGCCTGGAGTGTAAACTCACACGAGCAGTACTTC
CDR3 protein: CAWSVNSHEQYF

V gene: TRBV5-5
clone size: few
D gene: NA
J gene: TRBJ1-2
CDR3 DNA: TGTGCCAGCAGCGTCACCTATACCTTGGGGTATGGCTACACCTTC
CDR3 protein: CASSVTYTLGYGYTF

V gene: TRBV12-3/TRBV12-4
clone size: NA
D gene: NA
J gene: TRBJ2-7
CDR3 DNA: TGTGCCAGCAGTTTAGTGTGGCCCCACGAGCAGTACTTC
CDR3 protein: CASSLVWPHEQYF

V gene: TRBV27
clone size: many
D gene: TRBD1
J gene: TRBJ2-7
CDR3 DNA: TGTGCCAGCAGTTTAAGGGACAGCTACGAGCAGTACTTC
CDR3 protein: CASSLRDSYEQYF

V gene: TRBV12-3/TRBV12-4
clone size: many
D gene: NA
J gene: TRBJ2-3
CDR3 DNA: TGTGCCAGCAGTCCCGGCCCCTACCATCCTGGCACAGATACGCAGTATTTT
CDR3 protein: CASSPGPYHPGTDTQYF

V gene: TRBV7-2
clone size: few
D gene: TRBD1
J gene: TRBJ1-4
CDR3 DNA: TGTGCCAGCAGCTTGGGGGTGGGACAGGGGGACGAAAAACTGTTTTTT
CDR3 protein: CASSLGVGQGDEKLFF